These 25 T cell receptor beta chains were sequenced from one sample in a study of blood T cell repertoires in COVID-19. Assay: immunoSEQ multiplex PCR; the TCRdb copy retains only in-frame clones and omits some. The sample contains roughly 380,000 clones, about 91% of which appear only once. Sequenced sample: peripheral blood. The source is a woman aged 40 to 55 with COVID-19, enrolled during active disease.

The chain carries TRBV15 and TRBJ1-4; unclear D gene. The CDR3 runs 15 residues. Germline V gene data show CDR1 as LNHNV and CDR2 as YYDKDF (reference sequence). Between the trimmed V and J ends, which lost 0 bases and 8 bases, there was a span of 13 bases. Here the CDR3 DNA reads TGTGCCACCAGCAGAGATCAGACGGGAGGGGAAAAACTGTTTTTT. Translating it yields CATSRDQTGGEKLFF.

V and J are TRBV7-2 and TRBJ1-4; no reliable D call. V lost 5 bases and J lost 1, with 14 bases in between. Germline CDR1 reads SGHTA; CDR2 reads FQGNSA. The CDR3 totals 16 residues. This chain's CDR3 is CASSRSGGGTNEKLFF. The CDR3 nucleotides read TGTGCCAGCAGCCGTAGCGGAGGTGGAACTAATGAAAAACTGTTTTTT.

J is TRBJ1-1 and V is TRBV2; 8 bases agree with TRBD1. V lost 4 bases to trimming and J lost 7 bases; unmatched junction nucleotides: 8. This CDR3 has 14 residues. CDR1 and CDR2 (germline): SNHLY, FYNNEI. Here the CDR3 reads CASSGEGTGHEAFF. The CDR3 DNA sequence: TGTGCCAGCAGTGGCGAGGGGACAGGTCATGAAGCTTTCTTT.

The chain recombines TRBV6-5 with TRBJ1-3; 7 bases are shared with TRBD1. Germline V lookup: CDR1 MNHEY, CDR2 SVGAGI. The CDR3 length is 15 residues. Trimming at V came to 2 bases and at J to 2 bases, leaving 3 bases not matched to a gene. The CDR3 DNA follows: TGTGCCAGCAGTTACAATACAGGGGCTGGAAACACCATATATTTT. It translates to CASSYNTGAGNTIYF.

This chain uses TRBV18 with TRBJ2-7; 7 bases align to TRBD1. The germline gives CDR1 KGHSH, CDR2 LQKENI. V was clipped by 2 bases and J by 2 bases; unmatched bases: 9. The CDR3 totals 16 residues. CDR3 in amino acids: CASSPGLGTDPYEQYF. As DNA, the CDR3 is TGTGCCAGCTCACCAGGATTAGGGACAGACCCCTACGAGCAGTACTTC.

The rearrangement links TRBV28 to TRBJ2-7; TRBD2 might be the D (6 bases). Germline loops: CDR1 MDHEN, CDR2 SYDVKM. This CDR3 contains 15 residues. Trimming removed 4 bases from V and 8 bases from J, with 21 bases in between. DNA of the CDR3: TGTGCCAGCAGTTCCCCGGTGGGGGGAGGATTACAGCAGTACTTC. Protein sequence: CASSSPVGGGLQQYF. Full variable domain (missing parts from reference TRBV28 and TRBJ2-7): DVKVTQSSRYLVKRTGEKVFLECVQDMDHENMFWYRQDPGLGLRLIYFSYDVKMKEKGDIPEGYSVSREKKERFSLILESASTNQTSMYLCASSSPVGGGLQQYFGPGTRLTVT.

The chain recombines TRBV27 with TRBJ2-1; 11 positions match TRBD2. Germline V lookup: CDR1 MNHEY, CDR2 SMNVEV (reference sequence). The J segment lost 4 bases and the V segment lost 7 bases, leaving 12 bases of the junction unmatched. The CDR3 sequence is 17 residues long. CDR3: CASIIKGSSGRYNEQFF. The CDR3 DNA sequence: TGTGCCAGCATCATTAAAGGGTCTAGCGGGAGGTACAATGAGCAGTTCTTC.

Concerning this clone itself: Other DNA sequences in the sample encode the same CDR3. The rearrangement uses TRBV15 and TRBJ1-5; D unclear. With 5 bases removed from V and 0 bases from J, the gap between germline ends came to 2 bases. This CDR3 region has 12 residues. Per the germline V gene, CDR1 is LNHNV and CDR2 is YYDKDF (reference sequence). The CDR3, as DNA: TGTGCCACCAGCTATAGCAATCAGCCCCAGCATTTT. Protein: CATSYSNQPQHF.

The rearrangement uses TRBV6-2 or TRBV6-3 and TRBJ1-5, with TRBD1 as a possible D gene (6 bases). Germline values: CDR1 MNHEY, CDR2 SVGEGT. The V gene lost 5 bases and the J gene lost 11 bases, with 10 bases spanning the gap. CDR3 size: 11 residues. CDR3 protein: CASSDYRAQHF. DNA of the CDR3: TGTGCCAGCAGTGACTACAGGGCCCAGCATTTT.

J is TRBJ2-5 and V is TRBV5-4, with D tentatively TRBD2 (5 bases). The CDR3 runs 15 residues. The V gene's germline CDR1 is SGHNT and CDR2 YYREEE (reference sequence). V lost 3 bases and J lost 3, with 15 bases in between. CDR3 sequence (DNA): TGTGCCAGCAGCTGGGCCCAACTAGGAAAAGAGACCCAGTACTTC. Amino acids: CASSWAQLGKETQYF.

The chain combines TRBV27 with TRBJ2-5, with D unclear. V shed 3 bases and J shed 1 base, with 9 bases lying between them. The CDR3 runs 14 residues. The germline CDR1 and CDR2 sequences are MNHEY and SMNVEV (reference sequence). CDR3 sequence reads: CASSLGSPQETQYF. The CDR3 DNA reads TGTGCCAGCAGTTTGGGCAGTCCCCAAGAGACCCAGTACTTC.

The chain combines TRBV27 with TRBJ2-5; weak D call: TRBD2 (5 bases). Trimming pared 3 bases from V and 4 bases from J, leaving 12 bases between. The V gene's germline CDR1 is MNHEY and CDR2 SMNVEV (reference sequence). The CDR3 is made up of 14 amino acids. In DNA form, the CDR3 reads TGTGCCAGCAGTTTTCGGATGGGGAGAGAGACCCAGTACTTC. Amino acid sequence: CASSFRMGRETQYF.

A word on this clone: Sequence at one end of the junction differs from germline and may be a read error. The same CDR3 can be traced to other DNA sequences in this sample. The rearrangement uses TRBV4-3 and TRBJ2-2, with D tentatively TRBD1 (6 bases). The germline V gene has CDR1 LGHNA and CDR2 YSLEER. The CDR3 has 14 amino acids. CDR3 protein: CASSQGQGIGELFF. The CDR3 DNA reads TGCGCCAGTAGCCAAGGTCAGGGGATCGGGGAGCTGTTTTTT.

This chain uses TRBV27 with TRBJ1-1, with no clear D. V was clipped by 2 bases and J by 4 bases, with 14 bases between them. The CDR3 is 15 amino acids. CDR1 is MNHEY, CDR2 SMNVEV, per germline (reference sequence). The CDR3 sequence is CASSLTPLVSTEAFF. The CDR3 DNA sequence: TGTGCCAGCAGTTTAACCCCGTTGGTCAGCACTGAAGCTTTCTTT.

This clone occurred once. The chain combines TRBV11-2 with TRBJ2-5; 10 bases agree with TRBD2. CDR1 SGHAT and CDR2 FQNNGV come from the germline V gene. V lost 4 bases to trimming and J lost 5 bases; unmatched junction nucleotides: 1. This CDR3 is 13 amino acids long. The CDR3 nucleotides read TGTGCCAGCAGCTCGGGACTAGCGGAGACCCAGTACTTC. Protein: CASSSGLAETQYF.

The V call is TRBV4-1, the J call TRBJ2-1; no clear D gene. Looked up from germline, CDR1 is MGHRA and CDR2 is YSYEKL. V shed 2 bases and J shed 0 bases, with 11 bases lying between them. CDR3 length: 16 residues. This chain's CDR3 is CASSQFAASSYNEQFF. CDR3 coding DNA: TGCGCCAGCAGCCAATTTGCGGCCAGCTCCTACAATGAGCAGTTCTTC.

Worth noting for this clone: Compared with germline, one end of the junction differs, possibly owing to a read error. The V call is TRBV7-7, the J call TRBJ1-4, with 8 bases identical to TRBD1. In germline, CDR1 is SSHAT, CDR2 FNYEAQ (reference sequence). The CDR3 consists of 16 residues. CDR3 sequence: CASSWGQVGEDEKLFF. CDR3 sequence (DNA): TGTGCTAGCAGCTGGGGACAGGTGGGGGAGGATGAAAAACTGTTTTTT.

The chain couples TRBV19 to TRBJ1-5, with D possibly TRBD1 on 5 matching bases. The ends were cut back, 6 bases at V and 1 base at J, with 19 bases in the middle. The CDR3 contains 17 residues. Germline values: CDR1 LNHDA, CDR2 SQIVND (reference sequence). CDR3 sequence (DNA): TGTGCCAGTAGCCCCCATGGGGGTGCGGGGAGCAATCAGCCCCAGCATTTT. This gives the protein CASSPHGGAGSNQPQHF.

The V call is TRBV5-8, the J call TRBJ1-2; a possible D gene is TRBD1 (5 bases). Germline loops: CDR1 SGHTS, CDR2 YDEGEE. V shed 4 bases and J shed 6 bases, with 13 bases lying between them. The CDR3 extends over 13 amino acids. CDR3 in DNA: TGTGCCAGCAGCGAATGGGGCAGGGATGGCTACACCTTC. It specifies CASSEWGRDGYTF. The whole variable domain, remainder taken from reference TRBV5-8 and TRBJ1-2, is EAGVTQSPTHLIKTRGQQATLRCSPISGHTSVYWYQQALGLGLQFLLWYDEGEERNRGNFPPRFSGRQFPNYSSELNVNALELEDSALYLCASSEWGRDGYTFGSGTRLTVV.

The genes are TRBV5-1 and TRBJ2-2, with D tentatively TRBD2 (5 bases). Trimming left V 4 bases short and J 6 bases short, with 10 bases between. The length of the CDR3 is 13 residues. In germline, CDR1 is SGHRS, CDR2 YFSETQ. This CDR3 reads CASSIDGAGELFF. The CDR3 nucleotides are TGCGCCAGCAGCATTGACGGGGCCGGGGAGCTGTTTTTT.

This clone has more than one count but fewer than ten. The chain carries TRBV3-1 (or the pseudogene TRBV3-2) and TRBJ2-7; 14 bases are shared with TRBD2. V dropped 3 bases and J dropped 5; count of bases not matched to a gene: 12. The CDR3 covers 18 residues. Per germline, CDR1 LGHDT and CDR2 YNNKEL (reference sequence). CDR3 in amino acids: CASSHEFSGLAGVNEQYF. The CDR3 DNA follows: TGTGCCAGCAGCCATGAATTTTCGGGACTAGCGGGGGTTAACGAGCAGTACTTC.

This rearrangement joins TRBV19 to TRBJ2-1; 11 bases map to TRBD2. This CDR3 comprises 15 residues. Germline V lookup: CDR1 LNHDA, CDR2 SQIVND (reference sequence). After removal of 10 bases from V and 3 bases from J, the junction contained 8 bases not matched to a gene. The CDR3, as DNA: TGTGCCACCGACGGGACTAGCGGACTCTACAATGAGCAGTTCTTC. Protein product: CATDGTSGLYNEQFF.

The rearrangement uses TRBV5-1 and TRBJ2-3; possible D gene TRBD2, 6 bases. Trimming took 2 bases from V and 0 from J, leaving 10 bases between them. The CDR3 is 15 residues long. The V gene's germline CDR1 is SGHRS and CDR2 YFSETQ. CDR3 nucleotide sequence: TGCGCCAGCAGCTTAACTGCGGGGAGCACAGATACGCAGTATTTT. Translating gives CASSLTAGSTDTQYF.

This chain joins TRBV3-1 (or the pseudogene TRBV3-2) and TRBJ1-4, with D perhaps TRBD1 (6 bases). Per germline, CDR1 LGHDT and CDR2 YNNKEL (reference sequence). The CDR3 is 18 amino acids. Trimming took off 0 bases at V and 0 bases at J, with 14 bases between the two ends. Written as DNA, the CDR3 is TGTGCCAGCAGCCAAGACCAAACAGGGTTTGCAACTAATGAAAAACTGTTTTTT. This gives the protein CASSQDQTGFATNEKLFF.

This clone was observed a single time. The gene calls are TRBV6-5 and TRBJ1-1, with D unclear. Per germline, CDR1 MNHEY and CDR2 SVGAGI. This CDR3 is built from 13 residues. V gave up 0 bases and J gave up 6 bases, with 8 bases separating them. CDR3 sequence: CASSYSGRSEAFF. CDR3 nucleotide sequence: TGTGCCAGCAGTTACTCAGGGAGGTCTGAAGCTTTCTTT.